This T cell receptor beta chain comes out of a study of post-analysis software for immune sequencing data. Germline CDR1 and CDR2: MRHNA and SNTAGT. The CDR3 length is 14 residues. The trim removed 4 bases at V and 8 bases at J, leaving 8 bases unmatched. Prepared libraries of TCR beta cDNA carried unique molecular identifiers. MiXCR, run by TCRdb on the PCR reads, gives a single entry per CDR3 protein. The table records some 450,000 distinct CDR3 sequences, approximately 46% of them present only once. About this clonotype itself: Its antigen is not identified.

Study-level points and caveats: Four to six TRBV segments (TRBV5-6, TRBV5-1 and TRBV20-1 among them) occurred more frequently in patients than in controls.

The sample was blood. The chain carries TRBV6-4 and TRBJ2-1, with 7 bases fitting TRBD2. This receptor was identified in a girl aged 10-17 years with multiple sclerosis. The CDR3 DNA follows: TGTGCCAGCAGTGCGTCCACAACTAGCGATGAGCAGTTCTTC. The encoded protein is CASSASTTSDEQFF.